The 19 T cell receptor beta chains below were found in one sample sequenced in a study of shared clonotypes between healthy human individuals. Clones were sequenced by immunoSEQ multiplex PCR, and TCRdb holds only the in-frame ones, with some missing. In the table there are roughly 500,000 clones, roughly 80% of which are singletons. Sequencing used PBMCs. The receptors here all came from a woman aged 40-49 years in good health. Some clones in this sample may be carry-over from other donors' samples.

Of note for this clone: A much larger clone is a single base away; this may be a read error. In DNA form, the CDR3 reads TGTGCCAGTAGACGGACGGCCGGCGGTAATGAAAAACTGTTTTTT. It is translated as CASRRTAGGNEKLFF. The V call is TRBV19, the J call TRBJ1-4; D not certain. Germline CDR1 reads LNHDA; CDR2 reads SQIVND (reference sequence). Trimming cost V 6 bases and J 4 bases, with 15 bases left between them. The CDR3 totals 15 residues. The full variable domain, in which reference TRBV19 and TRBJ1-4 provide the parts outside the CDR3, is DGGITQSPKYLFRKEGQNVTLSCEQNLNHDAMYWYRQDPGQGLRLIYYSQIVNDFQKGDIAEGYSVSREKKESFPLTVTSAQKNPTAFYLCASRRTAGGNEKLFFGSGTQLSVL.

This chain connects TRBV9 to TRBJ1-2; the D is unclear. Per germline, CDR1 SGDLS and CDR2 YYNGEE. The CDR3 is made up of 15 amino acids. The V end lost 0 bases, the J end lost 6 bases, and 15 bases lay between the germline ends. CDR3 residues: CASSVAIGWADGYTF. The CDR3 nucleotides are TGTGCCAGCAGCGTAGCTATCGGGTGGGCAGATGGCTACACCTTC.

V is TRBV6-1 and J is TRBJ2-1; D is possibly TRBD2 (7 bases). Trimming shortened V by 6 bases and J by 8 bases, and 20 bases separated the two germline ends. Germline V lookup: CDR1 MNHNS, CDR2 SASEGT. The CDR3 runs 15 residues. The CDR3 here is CASRDRGALRDEQFF. The CDR3, as DNA: TGTGCCAGCAGAGACCGGGGGGCTTTGAGGGATGAGCAGTTCTTC.

Regarding this clone: A far larger clone is one nucleotide away, so this likely arose from a read error. V usage is TRBV4-3 and J usage is TRBJ1-3; D remains unclear. Germline values: CDR1 LGHNA, CDR2 YSLEER. This CDR3 region has 15 residues. Trimming left V 3 bases short and J 0 bases short, with 9 bases between. DNA for the CDR3: TGCGCCAGCAGCCAGACCCATAGCTCTGGAAACACCATATATTTT. Its translation: CASSQTHSSGNTIYF.

The chain couples TRBV14 to TRBJ2-5, with a weak D call TRBD2 (5 bases). This CDR3 spans 12 amino acids. Trimming left V 4 bases short and J 7 bases short, with 10 bases between. CDR1 is SGHDN and CDR2 is FVKESK in the germline V gene. The CDR3 is CASSLGLLTQYF. The CDR3 bases are TGTGCCAGCAGCCTAGGACTCTTGACCCAGTACTTC. Variable domain in full (rest from reference TRBV14 and TRBJ2-5): EAGVTQFPSHSVIEKGQTVTLRCDPISGHDNLYWYRRVMGKEIKFLLHFVKESKQDESGMPNNRFLAERTGGTYSTLKVQPAELEDSGVYFCASSLGLLTQYFGPGTRLLVL.

V and J are TRBV7-3 and TRBJ2-1; D is perhaps TRBD1 or TRBD2 (5 bases each). In germline, CDR1 is SGHTA, CDR2 FQGTGA. The germline V and J ends were trimmed by 5 bases and 3 bases, with 14 bases remaining between them. The CDR3 runs to 15 residues. The CDR3 is CASSPDRGYYNEQFF. CDR3 nucleotides: TGTGCCAGCAGCCCTGATCGGGGCTACTACAATGAGCAGTTCTTC.

This chain connects TRBV6-6 to TRBJ2-5; D might be TRBD2 (6 bases). The CDR3 is 15 residues long. The V gene lost 7 bases and the J gene lost 1 base, with 16 bases spanning the gap. Germline CDR1 reads MNHNY; CDR2 reads SVGAGI (reference sequence). The CDR3 DNA sequence: TGTGCCAGCACCGATCGAGCGGGCTTCCAAGAGACCCAGTACTTC. It encodes CASTDRAGFQETQYF.

This clone was observed once. The V and J genes are TRBV11-2 and TRBJ2-3; 7 positions match TRBD1. Losses at the gene ends were 3 bases for V and 2 bases for J; bases not matched to a gene: 11. CDR1 is SGHAT and CDR2 is FQNNGV in the germline V gene. This CDR3 region has 17 residues. This chain's CDR3 is CASSFMADRLVTDTQYF. CDR3 in DNA: TGTGCCAGCAGCTTCATGGCGGACAGGCTAGTCACAGATACGCAGTATTTT.

V and J are TRBV5-6 and TRBJ2-7, with TRBD1 matching 8 bases. The germline gives CDR1 SGHDT, CDR2 YYEEEE. Trimming took 0 bases from V and 5 from J; bases not matched to a gene: 7. This CDR3 region has 15 residues. As DNA, the CDR3 is TGTGCCAGCAGCTTGGTGGCAGGGGGCAGGAACGAGCAGTACTTC. Its protein is CASSLVAGGRNEQYF. The full variable domain, completed using reference TRBV5-6 and TRBJ2-7, is DAGVTQSPTHLIKTRGQQVTLRCSPKSGHDTVSWYQQALGQGPQFIFQYYEEEERQRGNFPDRFSGHQFPNYSSELNVNALLLGDSALYLCASSLVAGGRNEQYFGPGTRLTVT.

CDR3 in amino acids: CASSQDGGYNEQFF. CDR3 in DNA: TGTGCCAGCAGCCAAGATGGAGGGTACAATGAGCAGTTCTTC. The chain uses TRBV4-2 and TRBJ2-1; weak D call: TRBD2 (6 bases). Trimming took 0 bases from V and 4 from J, leaving 7 bases between them. The CDR3 loop spans 14 amino acids. Germline values: CDR1 LGHNA, CDR2 YNFKEQ.

The V and J genes are TRBV5-1 and TRBJ2-1; D remains ambiguous. There are 15 residues in the CDR3. CDR1 and CDR2 (germline): SGHRS, YFSETQ. V lost 0 bases to trimming and J lost 1 base, with 8 bases between them. The DNA for the CDR3 is TGCGCCAGCAGCTTGGTTCACGGGTCCTACAATGAGCAGTTCTTC. Its translation: CASSLVHGSYNEQFF.

This clone was seen more than once but under ten times. As DNA, the CDR3 is TGTGCCAGCAGTATTCGGCCTAGCGGGAGTTCGGGCACAGATACGCAGTATTTT. Amino acid sequence: CASSIRPSGSSGTDTQYF. The V call is TRBV2, the J call TRBJ2-3; 10 positions match TRBD2. V was clipped by 5 bases and J by 1 base; unmatched bases: 12. Germline assignment: CDR1 SNHLY and CDR2 FYNNEI. The CDR3 length is 18 residues.

The chain recombines TRBV18 with TRBJ1-1; D call uncertain. Germline V lookup: CDR1 KGHSH, CDR2 LQKENI. The germline V and J ends were trimmed by 1 base and 3 bases, with 9 bases remaining between them. The CDR3 covers 14 residues. The CDR3 coding sequence is TGTGCCAGCTCACCACTCCTACAAGACACTGAAGCTTTCTTT. Its translation is CASSPLLQDTEAFF. The full variable domain, rest sourced from reference TRBV18 and TRBJ1-1, is NAGVMQNPRHLVRRRGQEARLRCSPMKGHSHVYWYRQLPEEGLKFMVYLQKENIIDESGMPKERFSAEFPKEGPSILRIQQVVRGDSAAYFCASSPLLQDTEAFFGQGTRLTVV.

This CDR3 reads CASSEESSSLYEQYF. Written as DNA, the CDR3 is TGCGCCAGCAGTGAGGAGTCCTCCTCCCTCTACGAGCAGTACTTC. J is TRBJ2-7 and V is TRBV10-2, with D unresolved. The CDR3 extends over 15 amino acids. Germline V gene data show CDR1 as WSHSY and CDR2 as SAAADI. The V and J ends lost 2 bases and 3 bases respectively, with 14 bases between them.

The chain has TRBV6-6 and TRBJ2-5, with a possible D match to TRBD1 (5 bases). Germline V gene sequence: CDR1 MNHNY, CDR2 SVGAGI (reference sequence). This CDR3 region has 15 residues. The V and J ends lost 5 bases and 6 bases respectively, with 19 bases between them. The CDR3 DNA follows: TGTGCCAGCAGTAAGCCGGGCCTCCAGGGAAAGACCCAGTACTTC. Amino acids: CASSKPGLQGKTQYF.

This chain joins TRBV28 and TRBJ1-1; D is uncertain. From germline, CDR1 is MDHEN and CDR2 SYDVKM. The CDR3 contains 14 residues. V was pared by 2 bases and J by 5 bases, with 12 bases between. CDR3 residues: CASSLLGIRTEAFF. CDR3 coding DNA: TGTGCCAGCAGTTTACTCGGGATTCGAACTGAAGCTTTCTTT.

J is TRBJ1-5 and V is TRBV5-1; possible D gene TRBD1, 5 bases. The ends were cut back, 0 bases at V and 1 base at J, with 8 bases in the middle. Germline V CDR1 and CDR2: SGHRS, YFSETQ. This CDR3 has 15 residues. The CDR3 reads CASSLEAGSNQPQHF. CDR3 sequence (DNA): TGCGCCAGCAGCTTGGAAGCAGGGAGCAATCAGCCCCAGCATTTT.

The rearrangement joins TRBV6-1 to TRBJ1-5; 7 positions match TRBD1. The ends lost 3 bases at V and 2 bases at J; junction bases unmatched: 4. Germline CDR1 MNHNS, CDR2 SASEGT. There are 15 residues in the CDR3. DNA for the CDR3: TGTGCCAGCAGTGAGAGGGGGACAGGCAATCAGCCCCAGCATTTT. Translating gives CASSERGTGNQPQHF.

The chain carries TRBV4-1 and TRBJ2-7; a weak D match, TRBD2 (6 bases). V lost 2 bases and J 1 base, leaving 21 bases between the germline ends. The CDR3 totals 18 residues. Germline values: CDR1 MGHRA, CDR2 YSYEKL. CDR3 region: CASSQQSPGLLRSYEQYF. CDR3 nucleotide sequence: TGCGCCAGCAGCCAACAATCTCCGGGACTTCTTCGGTCCTACGAGCAGTACTTC.